This passage covers 24 T cell receptor beta chains from one sample sequenced in a study of T-cell memory formation after mild COVID-19. TCRdb re-called the 5' RACE reads through MiXCR, storing one row per CDR3 protein. The sample includes more than 110,000 distinct CDR3 sequences, 11% to 15% of them seen just once. Sequencing was performed on PBMCs or a T cell subset sorted from them (not recorded which). These receptors came from an adult woman who had mild COVID-19 (a few samples of this study predate the infection). Cell type and time point are not known.

The chain combines TRBV11-2 with TRBJ1-1; D not resolved. CDR1 and CDR2 (germline): SGHAT, FQNNGV. CDR3 length: 14 amino acids. V lost 5 bases, J lost 4 bases, and 14 bases lay in between. Written as DNA, the CDR3 is TGTGCCAGCAGCCCAGAATGGATGAGCACTGAAGCTTTCTTT. This sequence encodes CASSPEWMSTEAFF.

In this sample, this clonotype turned up many times. The chain recombines TRBV5-1 with TRBJ2-5; possible D gene TRBD2, 7 bases. CDR1 is SGHRS and CDR2 is YFSETQ in the germline V gene. CDR3 length: 16 residues. V lost 0 bases to trimming and J lost 5 bases, with 17 bases between them. The CDR3 sequence is CASSLEPGGMRETQYF. The CDR3, as DNA: TGCGCCAGCAGCTTGGAACCGGGGGGCATGAGGGAGACCCAGTACTTC.

The chain uses TRBV9 and TRBJ2-3; maybe TRBD1 (6 bases). The V gene's germline CDR1 is SGDLS and CDR2 YYNGEE. V was cut by 4 bases and J by 3 bases, with 12 bases left in between. The CDR3 runs to 14 residues. CDR3 in amino acids: CASSPKGETDTQYF. For the CDR3, the DNA is TGTGCCAGCAGCCCGAAGGGGGAAACAGATACGCAGTATTTT.

This clonotype showed up just a few times. This chain connects TRBV6-5 to TRBJ2-3; weak D call: TRBD1 (5 bases). The CDR3 runs to 15 residues. Germline CDR1 MNHEY, CDR2 SVGAGI. V shed 5 bases and J shed 0 bases, with 12 bases lying between them. The CDR3 nucleotides are TGTGCCAGCAGTCCAGGGTGGAGAAGCACAGATACGCAGTATTTT. It is translated as CASSPGWRSTDTQYF.

This clonotype appeared a few times. The chain couples TRBV6-5 to TRBJ2-1, with D possibly matching TRBD2 (6 bases). Trimming removed 3 bases from V and 5 bases from J, with 20 bases in between. The CDR3 has 17 amino acids. The germline V gene encodes CDR1 MNHEY and CDR2 SVGAGI. Here the CDR3 DNA reads TGTGCCAGCAGTTATTCTTTGCGGGACGCGACAAACAATGAGCAGTTCTTC. Its protein product is CASSYSLRDATNNEQFF.

Only a few counts were recorded for this clonotype. The chain couples TRBV10-3 to TRBJ1-2; TRBD1 aligns across 8 bases. The CDR3 is made up of 13 amino acids. In germline, CDR1 is ENHRY, CDR2 SYGVKD. The J segment lost 5 bases and the V segment lost 11 bases, leaving 10 bases of the junction unmatched. The CDR3 DNA reads TGTGCCCTCCAGGGGGCATCGGGGTATGGCTACACCTTC. It specifies CALQGASGYGYTF.

This clonotype has more than one count but fewer than ten. One end of the junction does not line up with germline, which may come from a read error. This chain joins TRBV6-5 and TRBJ1-5, with 8 bases aligning to TRBD1. CDR1 is MNHEY and CDR2 is SVGAGI in the germline V gene. CDR3 size: 14 residues. The CDR3 sequence: CASSDRGSNHPQHF. CDR3 sequence (DNA): TGTGCCAGCAGTGACAGGGGTAGCAATCACCCCCAGCATTTT.

The V and J genes are TRBV12-3 or TRBV12-4 and TRBJ2-2; a weak D match, TRBD2 (5 bases). This CDR3 is 14 amino acids long. Trimming removed 0 bases from V and 7 bases from J, with 9 bases in between. The CDR3 DNA is TGTGCCAGCAGTTTAGCGATGGGGAGCGGGGAGCTGTTTTTT. It yields the protein CASSLAMGSGELFF.

This clonotype was seen a handful of times. This rearrangement joins TRBV4-2 to TRBJ2-7, with a possible D match to TRBD2 (6 bases). There are 15 residues in the CDR3. Germline CDR1 and CDR2: LGHNA and YNFKEQ. V dropped 4 bases and J dropped 3 bases, with 16 bases sitting between them. Written as DNA, the CDR3 is TGTGCCAGCAGCCTTCGGGACTCTGGGGGCTACGAGCAGTACTTC. Translation: CASSLRDSGGYEQYF.

The chain employs TRBV9 and TRBJ1-1; tentative D call: TRBD1 (5 bases). The CDR3 length is 13 residues. The ends were cut back, 3 bases at V and 1 base at J, with 7 bases in the middle. Germline V gene lookup returns CDR1 SGDLS and CDR2 YYNGEE. DNA for the CDR3: TGTGCCAGCAGCGCGGGGACGAACACTGAAGCTTTCTTT. Protein sequence: CASSAGTNTEAFF.

The rearrangement joins TRBV9 to TRBJ2-1; possible D gene TRBD2, 5 bases. Trimming pared 3 bases from V and 0 bases from J, leaving 13 bases between. CDR3 length: 16 residues. Germline V lookup: CDR1 SGDLS, CDR2 YYNGEE. The CDR3 protein is CASSGTGSSSYNEQFF. The CDR3 nucleotides read TGTGCCAGCAGCGGAACGGGGTCCTCCTCCTACAATGAGCAGTTCTTC.

This clonotype was observed a handful of times. The V and J genes are TRBV20-1 and TRBJ2-1; 11 bases map to TRBD2. There are 16 residues in the CDR3. CDR1 and CDR2 (germline): DFQATT, SNEGSKA (reference sequence). Losses at the gene ends were 1 base for V and 7 bases for J; bases not matched to a gene: 9. DNA for the CDR3: TGCAGTGCTAGAGGTAGTCGACTAGCGGGGCAGAATGAGCAGTTCTTC. The encoded protein is CSARGSRLAGQNEQFF.

This clonotype was seen once. This chain connects TRBV15 to TRBJ2-2; D remains ambiguous. The CDR3 totals 14 residues. CDR1 LNHNV and CDR2 YYDKDF come from the germline V gene (reference sequence). The V gene lost 1 base and the J gene lost 2 bases, with 5 bases spanning the gap. This chain's CDR3 is CATSRVTNTGELFF. The CDR3 DNA is TGTGCCACCAGCAGAGTGACCAACACCGGGGAGCTGTTTTTT. Together with reference TRBV15 and TRBJ2-2, the CDR3 gives the full variable domain: DAMVIQNPRYQVTQFGKPVTLSCSQTLNHNVMYWYQQKSSQAPKLLFHYYDKDFNNEADTPDNFQSRRPNTSFCFLDIRSPGLGDTAMYLCATSRVTNTGELFFGEGSRLTVL.

This clonotype was found a few times. V usage is TRBV4-3 and J usage is TRBJ1-5; D gene ambiguous. V lost 0 bases, J lost 3 bases, and 9 bases lay in between. CDR3 length: 15 residues. Germline V CDR1 and CDR2: LGHNA, YSLEER. The CDR3 sequence: CASSQEREINQPQHF. In DNA form, the CDR3 reads TGCGCCAGCAGCCAAGAACGTGAAATCAATCAGCCCCAGCATTTT.

This clonotype has only a few counts. The chain joins TRBV3-1 to TRBJ1-1; no clear D. The CDR3 runs 14 residues. V shed 1 base and J shed 1 base, with 7 bases lying between them. Germline assignment: CDR1 LGHDT and CDR2 YNNKEL (reference sequence). CDR3 DNA: TGTGCCAGCAGCCAAGTCTCCGCGAACACTGAAGCTTTCTTT. This translates into CASSQVSANTEAFF.

V gene TRBV20-1 combines with J gene TRBJ2-3; D possibly corresponds to TRBD2 (6 bases). CDR1 and CDR2 (germline): DFQATT, SNEGSKA (reference sequence). V was cut by 0 bases and J by 4 bases, with 11 bases left in between. The CDR3 runs to 14 residues. The CDR3 DNA sequence: TGCAGTGCTAGAGATCACTCGGGGGCAGATACGCAGTATTTT. It specifies CSARDHSGADTQYF.

The V and J genes are TRBV12-3 or TRBV12-4 and TRBJ2-3, with D possibly being TRBD2 (6 bases). Trimming pared 6 bases from V and 2 bases from J, leaving 27 bases between. CDR3 length: 19 amino acids. CDR3 in amino acids: CASSSFDPGPPGDTDTQYF. CDR3 DNA: TGTGCCAGCAGCTCCTTCGACCCGGGACCTCCGGGGGACACAGATACGCAGTATTTT.

The chain couples TRBV7-9 to TRBJ2-3, with 9 bases identical to TRBD2. This CDR3 is 17 amino acids long. CDR1 is SEHNR and CDR2 is FQNEAQ in the germline V gene (reference sequence). V lost 5 bases to trimming and J lost 2 bases; unmatched junction nucleotides: 11. CDR3 sequence reads: CASSQTLAGETTDTQYF. CDR3 in DNA: TGTGCCAGCAGCCAAACCTTAGCGGGGGAAACCACAGATACGCAGTATTTT.

This clonotype came up many times. The genes are TRBV7-2 and TRBJ2-7; D not resolved. The CDR3 runs 15 residues. Trimming took 3 bases from V and 1 from J, leaving 13 bases between them. Germline V gene lookup returns CDR1 SGHTA and CDR2 FQGNSA. CDR3 sequence (DNA): TGTGCCAGCAGCTTTCCGGGCGGAGCGTCCTACGAGCAGTACTTC. The encoded protein is CASSFPGGASYEQYF.

This rearrangement joins TRBV6-1 to TRBJ2-7; 7 bases match TRBD1. The CDR3 extends over 14 amino acids. Germline trimming cut 5 bases from V and 4 bases from J; bases unmatched to any gene: 8. The germline V gene encodes CDR1 MNHNS and CDR2 SASEGT. CDR3 region: CASSSRDSAYEQYF. The CDR3 DNA sequence: TGTGCCAGCAGTTCCCGGGACAGCGCGTACGAGCAGTACTTC.

This clonotype showed up just a few times. The rearrangement uses TRBV19 and TRBJ2-7; D is possibly TRBD1 (8 bases). Trimming removed 3 bases from V and 4 bases from J, with 16 bases in between. Germline CDR1 reads LNHDA; CDR2 reads SQIVND (reference sequence). The CDR3 loop spans 15 amino acids. The CDR3 coding sequence is TGTGCCAGTAGTATGGAACAGGGGGGGTTTTACGAGCAGTACTTC. Protein: CASSMEQGGFYEQYF.

The CDR3 sequence: CASSSGLAGGQKETQYF. As DNA, the CDR3 is TGTGCCAGCAGCTCCGGACTAGCGGGGGGCCAGAAAGAGACCCAGTACTTC. This chain uses TRBV13 with TRBJ2-5; 14 nucleotides agree with TRBD2. The CDR3 runs 17 residues. Germline V gene lookup returns CDR1 PRHDT and CDR2 FYEKMQ (reference sequence). The J segment lost 3 bases and the V segment lost 4 bases, leaving 7 bases of the junction unmatched.

This clonotype was recorded a few times. The gene calls are TRBV6-2 or TRBV6-3 and TRBJ1-4; tentative D call: TRBD1 (6 bases). V was pared by 6 bases and J by 0 bases, with 26 bases between. This CDR3 spans 20 amino acids. The germline CDR1 and CDR2 sequences are MNHEY and SVGEGT. CDR3 sequence: CASRPWTVETGGATNEKLFF. Here the CDR3 DNA reads TGTGCCAGCAGACCGTGGACAGTGGAAACCGGAGGAGCAACTAATGAAAAACTGTTTTTT.

CDR3 region: CASSLGTGLTEAFF. CDR3 sequence (DNA): TGTGCCAGCAGCTTAGGGACAGGGCTAACTGAAGCTTTCTTT. The chain combines TRBV7-9 with TRBJ1-1, with TRBD1 identical over 8 bases. Germline lookup yields CDR1 SEHNR and CDR2 FQNEAQ (reference sequence). V was clipped by 1 base and J by 5 bases; unmatched bases: 3. The CDR3 sequence is 14 residues long. The full variable domain, rest sourced from reference TRBV7-9 and TRBJ1-1, is DTGVSQNPRHKITKRGQNVTFRCDPISEHNRLYWYRQTLGQGPEFLTYFQNEAQLEKSRLLSDRFSAERPKGSFSTLEIQRTEQGDSAMYLCASSLGTGLTEAFFGQGTRLTVV.